This record concerns one T cell receptor (beta chain) sequence. Its specificity is not known. An end of the junction does not agree with germline; a read error may underlie this. The entry originates in a study of vaccination and CD4 T cells after COVID-19. Once obtained from cultured CD4+ T cells, the DNA was sequenced using the Oncomine TCR Beta short-read assay. The source of extracted genomic DNA was cultured CD4+ T cells. TCRdb used MiXCR to reprocess the PCR reads, holding one entry per CDR3 protein. The sample lists some 25,000 distinct CDR3 sequences; roughly 60% were seen once. Treatment noted: approximately 10-day PBMC culture with coronavirus spike peptide pools or control peptides (ViraFEST assay). Material: CD4+ T cells from blood, cultured in vitro. This TCR came from a human donor who had recovered from COVID-19.

CDR3 nucleotides: TGTGCCAGCAGTTTATTTGCCCAGGGGGGGACCCAGTATTTC. Amino acids: CASSLFAQGGTQYF. The V gene is TRBV27, the J gene TRBJ2-5, with D perhaps assigned TRBD1 or TRBD2 (7 bases each). From germline, CDR1 is MNHEY and CDR2 SMNVEV (reference sequence). This CDR3 has 14 amino acids.